This entry is about one TCR beta chain. Its antigen is undetermined. The sample originates from a study of Ad26.COV2.S vaccination and SARS-CoV-2 variants. Study-level background: As a participant in COV1001, the donor was in the Ad26.COV2.S trial arm. Each vaccinee took Ad26.COV2.S intramuscularly, once or twice 56 days apart. Overall study findings and caveats: Placebo recipients had lower spike-specific TCR breadth than vaccine recipients. The authors reported substantial breadth in spike-specific CD8+ and CD4+ T cell responses after vaccination.

The V and J ends lost 4 bases and 0 bases respectively, with 14 bases between them. The CDR3 has 15 residues. Germline lookup yields CDR1 SGHDT and CDR2 YYEEEE. Treatment defined: roughly 18 received Ad26.COV2.S at low or high dose, single or two shots; 5 received placebo; per-sample allocation not given. Sampling was done on day 63 after the first vaccine or placebo injection. Profiled with immunoSEQ multiplex PCR; TCRdb holds only in-frame clones, not every one. The table lists approximately 500,000 clones, around 90% of them singletons. The sequence was collected from a person between 18 and 60 years old who received the Ad26.COV2.S COVID-19 vaccine or a placebo. The sequenced sample was peripheral blood, obtained in a trial of Ad26.COV2.S vaccine versus placebo. J is TRBJ2-7 and V is TRBV5-6; a weak D match, TRBD2 (5 bases). The CDR3 DNA sequence: TGTGCCAGCAGCGTAATCCCTACTAGCTCCTACGAGCAGTACTTC. Encoded protein: CASSVIPTSSYEQYF.